A selection of T cell receptor beta chains follows, all from one sample in a study of blood T cells in healthy people across ages. MiXCR was run by TCRdb on the 5' RACE reads, yielding one entry per CDR3 protein. Of about 800,000 distinct CDR3 sequences in the sample, about 47% were seen once. The sequenced material came from blood. The receptor source for this set is a man of 80 years or more in good health. CDR3s include the opening cysteine and the closing phenylalanine or tryptophan. The D gene is left open where the match is weak. Clone size, where shown, is once, few, many, or a class for clones that have expanded.

cdr3_nt cdr3_aa j_call clone_size d_call v_call
TGTGCCAGCAGCTCTGGGGGTCCCAATGAGCAGTTCTTC CASSSGGPNEQFF TRBJ2-1 few . TRBV12-3/TRBV12-4
TGTGCCAGCAGCCAAGTCACAGGGGATGGCTACACCTTC CASSQVTGDGYTF TRBJ1-2 . TRBD1 TRBV14
TGCAGTGCTAAAGGCTCTAATGAAAAACTGTTTTTT CSAKGSNEKLFF TRBJ1-4 . . TRBV20-1
TGTGCCAGCAGTTACTCGTCAGGGTTGAACACTGAAGCTTTCTTT CASSYSSGLNTEAFF TRBJ1-1 . . TRBV6-6
TGCAGTGCTAGAGATAGTTGGGGGGCGGGAGATACGCAGTATTTT CSARDSWGAGDTQYF TRBJ2-3 . . TRBV20-1
TGTGCCAGCAGCTTCAGGGACCAAACCGGGGAGCTGTTTTTT CASSFRDQTGELFF TRBJ2-2 many . TRBV13
TGTGCCAGCAGCCCCGCCGGGACTAGTCTGGATGAGCAGTTCTTC CASSPAGTSLDEQFF TRBJ2-1 . TRBD2 TRBV7-2
TGTGCCACCGGGGCGTTTGCGGGAGGGGAGGTTGAGCAGTACTTC CATGAFAGGEVEQYF TRBJ2-5 . TRBD2 TRBV24-1
TGTGCCAGCAGCTTCGGGCCTACCTATGGCTACACCTTC CASSFGPTYGYTF TRBJ1-2 . . TRBV5-6
TGTCCACCAGGACTAGCGTTAAATGAGCAGTTCTTC CPPGLALNEQFF TRBJ2-1 few TRBD2 TRBV20-1
TGCGCCAGCAGTGGAGGCGGGAAGGGTTACGAGCAGTACTTC CASSGGGKGYEQYF TRBJ2-7 . . TRBV10-2
TGCGCCAGCAGCCAAGTAGCGGGAGCCTACAATGAGCAGTTCTTC CASSQVAGAYNEQFF TRBJ2-1 . TRBD2 TRBV4-3
TGTGCCAGCAGTCCCGATGAAGGAGTGGGTGGCTACACCTTC CASSPDEGVGGYTF TRBJ1-2 once . TRBV6-5
TGCGCCAGCAGCTTCCTAGCGGCCGAAGAGACCCAGTACTTC CASSFLAAEETQYF TRBJ2-5 . TRBD2 TRBV5-1
TGCAGTGCTAGAGGCATGGGCGACGTCATTATAAATGAGCAGTTCTTC CSARGMGDVIINEQFF TRBJ2-1 few . TRBV20-1
TGTGCCAGCAGCCCGCGGATAGCGGGAATTGAGCAGTACTTC CASSPRIAGIEQYF TRBJ2-5 . TRBD2 TRBV14
TGTGCCAGCAGCACGACTAGCGGGAGAACCTCCAGGGAGACCCAGTACTTC CASSTTSGRTSRETQYF TRBJ2-5 few TRBD2 TRBV9
TGTGCCAGCACGGGCGGGGGTGTATCTGGGGCCAACGTCCTGACTTTC CASTGGGVSGANVLTF TRBJ2-6 . TRBD2 TRBV27
TGTGCCAGCAGTTACTCCGGACAGGGGTTGGGGGATACGCAGTATTTT CASSYSGQGLGDTQYF TRBJ2-3 . TRBD1 TRBV6-5
TGTGCCAGCATAGCGGGAGTCGGAGTCAATGAGCAGTTCTTC CASIAGVGVNEQFF TRBJ2-1 once TRBD2 TRBV12-3/TRBV12-4
TGTGCCAGCAGCTTAGGGGATCATACGCAGTATTTT CASSLGDHTQYF TRBJ2-3 . . TRBV7-9
TGCAGCGTTTGGACAGAACAGAACACCGGGGAGCTGTTTTTT CSVWTEQNTGELFF TRBJ2-2 . . TRBV29-1
TGCGCCAGCAGCCCGACAGGGAGTAAAGAGACCCAGTACTTC CASSPTGSKETQYF TRBJ2-5 . TRBD1 TRBV5-1
TGCAGTGCTCCCGACCCCCGGGACAGTAAGTTCTTC CSAPDPRDSKFF TRBJ2-1 few TRBD1 TRBV20-1